Described below is a single T cell receptor (beta chain) sequence and its context. Its antigen is unidentified. In this CDR3 the conserved last residue, phenylalanine or tryptophan, is missing, so a read error is likely. The limits of the CDR3 on the DNA are not certain, so only TCRdb's listed CDR3 is given. The unsorted libraries were generated from a total of 2 million PBMCs, which had been stored in RNAlater at -80 C. The data originate from a study of neurological immune-mediated disorders. Notes on the study in general: Multiple sclerosis, the disease with the least TCR clonal expansion, fell below healthy controls, whereas HTLV-1-associated myelopathy showed the most.

The CDR3 is made up of 14 amino acids, end residues included. Germline-derived CDR1 and CDR2 are SGHVS and FQNEAQ. TCRdb used MiXCR to reprocess the 5' RACE reads, holding one entry per CDR3 protein. This table has about 24,000 distinct CDR3 sequences, about an eighth appearing once. The sequenced material came from PBMCs. The origin of this receptor is a woman between 40 and 50 years old with HTLV-1-associated myelopathy (HAM/TSP). J is TRBJ2-7 and V is TRBV7-8; TRBD1 is the table's D call, not checked against the DNA. CDR3 sequence: CASSPGQGPREQYC.